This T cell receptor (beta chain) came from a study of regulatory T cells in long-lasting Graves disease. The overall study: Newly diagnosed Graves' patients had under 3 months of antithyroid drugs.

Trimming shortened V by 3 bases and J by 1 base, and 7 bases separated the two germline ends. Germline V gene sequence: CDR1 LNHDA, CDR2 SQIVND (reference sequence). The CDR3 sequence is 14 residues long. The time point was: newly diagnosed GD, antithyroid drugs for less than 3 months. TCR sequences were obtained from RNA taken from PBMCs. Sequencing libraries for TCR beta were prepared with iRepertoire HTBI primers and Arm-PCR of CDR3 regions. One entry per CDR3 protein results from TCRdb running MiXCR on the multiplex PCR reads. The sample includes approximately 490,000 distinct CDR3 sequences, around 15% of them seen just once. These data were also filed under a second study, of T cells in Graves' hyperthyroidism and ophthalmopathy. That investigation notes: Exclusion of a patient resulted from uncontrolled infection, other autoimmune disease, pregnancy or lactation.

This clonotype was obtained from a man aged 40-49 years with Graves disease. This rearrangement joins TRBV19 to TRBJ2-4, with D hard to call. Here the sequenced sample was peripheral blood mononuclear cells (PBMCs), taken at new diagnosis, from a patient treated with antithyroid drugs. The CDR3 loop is CASSMARAKNIQYF. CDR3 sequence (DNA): TGTGCCAGTAGTATGGCCAGGGCCAAAAACATTCAGTACTTC.